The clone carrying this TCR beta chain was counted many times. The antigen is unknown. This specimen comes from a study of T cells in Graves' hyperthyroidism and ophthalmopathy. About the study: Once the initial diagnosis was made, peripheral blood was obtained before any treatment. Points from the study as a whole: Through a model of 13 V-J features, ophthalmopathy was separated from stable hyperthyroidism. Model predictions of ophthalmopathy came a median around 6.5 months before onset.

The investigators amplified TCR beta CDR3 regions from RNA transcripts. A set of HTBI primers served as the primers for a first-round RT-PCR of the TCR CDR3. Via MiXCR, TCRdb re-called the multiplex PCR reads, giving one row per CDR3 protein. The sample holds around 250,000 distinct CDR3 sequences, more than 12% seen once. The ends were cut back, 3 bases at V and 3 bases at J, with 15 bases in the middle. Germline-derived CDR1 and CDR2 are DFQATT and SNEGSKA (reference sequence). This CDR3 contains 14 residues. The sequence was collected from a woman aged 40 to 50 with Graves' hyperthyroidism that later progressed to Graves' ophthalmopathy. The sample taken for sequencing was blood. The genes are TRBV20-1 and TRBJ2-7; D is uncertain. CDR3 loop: CSARGQRGRYEQYF. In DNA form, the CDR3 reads TGCAGTGCTAGGGGCCAAAGAGGACGCTACGAGCAGTACTTC.